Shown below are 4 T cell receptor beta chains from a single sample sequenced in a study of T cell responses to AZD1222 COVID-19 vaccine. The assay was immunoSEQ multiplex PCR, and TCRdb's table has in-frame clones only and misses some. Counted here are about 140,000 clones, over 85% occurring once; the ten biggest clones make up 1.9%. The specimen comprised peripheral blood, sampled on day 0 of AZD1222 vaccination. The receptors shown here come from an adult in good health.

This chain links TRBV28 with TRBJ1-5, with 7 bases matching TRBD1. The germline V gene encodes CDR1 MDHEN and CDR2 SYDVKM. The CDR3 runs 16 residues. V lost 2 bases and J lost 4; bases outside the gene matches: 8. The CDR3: CASSLLTGANNQPQHF. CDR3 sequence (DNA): TGTGCCAGCAGTTTACTCACAGGGGCGAATAATCAGCCCCAGCATTTT. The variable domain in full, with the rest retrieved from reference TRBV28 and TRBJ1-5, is DVKVTQSSRYLVKRTGEKVFLECVQDMDHENMFWYRQDPGLGLRLIYFSYDVKMKEKGDIPEGYSVSREKKERFSLILESASTNQTSMYLCASSLLTGANNQPQHFGDGTRLSIL.

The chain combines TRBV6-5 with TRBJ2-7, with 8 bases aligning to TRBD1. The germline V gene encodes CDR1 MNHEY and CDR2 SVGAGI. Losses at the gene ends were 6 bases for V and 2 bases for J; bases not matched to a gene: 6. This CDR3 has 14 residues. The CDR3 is CASSTTQGAYEQYF. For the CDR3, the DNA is TGTGCCAGCAGCACGACACAGGGGGCCTACGAGCAGTACTTC.

Here the CDR3 DNA reads TGTGCCAGTAGTATCAGCGTCGAGAATGGCTACACCTTC. This encodes CASSISVENGYTF. The chain recombines TRBV19 with TRBJ1-2; no reliable D call. The CDR3 runs 13 residues. Trimming removed 3 bases from V and 6 bases from J, with 11 bases in between. Germline loops: CDR1 LNHDA, CDR2 SQIVND (reference sequence).

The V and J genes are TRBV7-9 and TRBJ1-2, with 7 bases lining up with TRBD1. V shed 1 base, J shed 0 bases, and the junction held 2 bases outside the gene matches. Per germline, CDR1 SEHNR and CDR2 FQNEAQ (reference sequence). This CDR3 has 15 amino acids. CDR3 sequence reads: CASSLGDRPNYGYTF. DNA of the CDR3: TGTGCCAGCAGCTTAGGGGACAGACCTAACTATGGCTACACCTTC.